The rows below give T cell receptor beta chains drawn from one sample of a study of cytomegalovirus exposure and HLA in healthy donors. The table came from immunoSEQ multiplex PCR; TCRdb's copy has only in-frame clones and leaves some out. The sample contains some 100,000 clones, 74% of which appear only once. Specimen: PBMCs. These receptors came from a human donor in good health. CDR3s include the opening cysteine and the closing phenylalanine or tryptophan. D genes are given only for firm matches. Rows may omit the clone size; those that give it use once, few, many or a size class.

few 15 TRBV14 - CASSPGRSGANVLTF
- 14 TRBV2 - CASTSTLMNTEAFF
- 14 TRBV19 TRBD1 CASSMAGQGETQYF
- 15 TRBV14 TRBD1 CASSQVLGQGAEQYF
- 14 TRBV7-2 TRBD2 CASSRVAGTDTQYF
- 14 TRBV2 TRBD1 CASTGQGGSSPLHF
few 15 TRBV28 TRBD2 CASNRGGGRNNEQFF
- 18 TRBV7-2 - CASSPPRGQRPAGYGYTF
- 12 TRBV5-1 - CASSLGAGEAFF
- 15 TRBV5-4 TRBD2 CASSSAGKREGEQYF